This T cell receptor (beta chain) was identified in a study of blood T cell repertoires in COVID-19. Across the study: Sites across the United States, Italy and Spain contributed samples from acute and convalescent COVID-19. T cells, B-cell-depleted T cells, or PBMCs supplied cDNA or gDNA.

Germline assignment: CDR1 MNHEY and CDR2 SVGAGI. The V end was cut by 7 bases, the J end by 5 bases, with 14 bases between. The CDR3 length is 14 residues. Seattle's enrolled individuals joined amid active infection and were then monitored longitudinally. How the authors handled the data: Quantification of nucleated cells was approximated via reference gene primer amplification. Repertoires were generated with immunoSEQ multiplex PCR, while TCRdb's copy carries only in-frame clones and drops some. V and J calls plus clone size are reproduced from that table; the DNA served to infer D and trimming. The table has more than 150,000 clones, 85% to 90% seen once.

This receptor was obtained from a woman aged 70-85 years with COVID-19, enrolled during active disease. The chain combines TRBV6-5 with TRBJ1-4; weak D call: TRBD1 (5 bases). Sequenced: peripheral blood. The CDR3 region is CASTTTGGNEKLFF. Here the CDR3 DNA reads TGTGCCAGCACCACGACGGGGGGGAATGAAAAACTGTTTTTT.